This T cell receptor (beta chain) was recovered during a study of T cells expressing NK-cell markers. About the study: Cells sorted as CD3+CD56+NKG2C+, CD3+CD56+NKG2C- and CD3+CD56-NKG2C+ T cells supplied the TCR beta repertoires. Whole-study results and caveats: Of the CD8+ T cells in six or seven donors, 1.0-7.0% belonged to dominant NKG2C+ clonotypes. Among several donors, these clonotypes also ranked first in the CD3+CD56-NKG2C+ fraction.

With regard to this clonotype: As yet, its antigen is unknown.

Making the TCR beta cDNA relied on 5'RACE template switching with UMIs. Reanalyzing the 5' RACE reads, TCRdb keeps one entry per CDR3 protein, without DNA. The repertoire shows about 260,000 distinct CDR3 sequences; the top ten hold 4.2%. The specimen was blood T cells: a sorted CD56 or NKG2C T cell subset, CD4+ or CD8+ T cells, or bulk PBMC T cells (not recorded which). The sequence was obtained from a woman aged 18 to 75 in good health.

This CDR3 reads CASTSGTRGNEQFF. This chain joins TRBV7-8 and TRBJ2-1; TCRdb calls TRBD2, which cannot be checked without DNA. This CDR3 contains 14 residues. The germline gives CDR1 SGHVS, CDR2 FQNEAQ.